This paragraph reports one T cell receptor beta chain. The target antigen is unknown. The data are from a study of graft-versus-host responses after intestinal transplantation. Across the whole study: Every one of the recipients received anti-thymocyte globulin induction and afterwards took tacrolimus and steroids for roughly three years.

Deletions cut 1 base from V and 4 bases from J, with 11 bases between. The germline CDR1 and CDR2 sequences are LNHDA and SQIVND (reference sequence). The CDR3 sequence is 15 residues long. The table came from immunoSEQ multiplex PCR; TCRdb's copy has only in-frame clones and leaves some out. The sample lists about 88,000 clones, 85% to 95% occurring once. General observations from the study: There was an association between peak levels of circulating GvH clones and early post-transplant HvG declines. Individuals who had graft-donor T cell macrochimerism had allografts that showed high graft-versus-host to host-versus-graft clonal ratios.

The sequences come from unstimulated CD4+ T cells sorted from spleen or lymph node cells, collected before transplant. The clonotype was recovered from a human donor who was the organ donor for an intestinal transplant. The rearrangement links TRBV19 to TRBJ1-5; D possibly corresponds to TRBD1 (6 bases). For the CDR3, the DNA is TGTGCCAGTAGTATAGTGACAGGAGGGAATCAGCCCCAGCATTTT. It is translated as CASSIVTGGNQPQHF.